The 30 T cell receptor beta chains below all came from one sample that was sequenced in a study of blood T cell repertoires in COVID-19 (dated by TCRdb to the early 2020s). The library came from the immunoSEQ multiplex PCR assay. TCRdb's version of the immuneACCESS table is confined to in-frame rearrangements and falls short of the full clone set. An unresolved V gene accounts for under half of the shortfall where checked; the remainder is of unknown origin. Present in this sample are around 50,000 clones, 78% of which were seen just once. Roughly 5.8% of the sample comes from the top ten. The sequenced material came from PBMCs or T cells enriched from blood (not recorded which). Receptor source: a woman aged 45-65 years with acute COVID-19.

The rearrangement links TRBV28 to TRBJ1-1, with TRBD1 identical over 7 bases. J lost 6 bases, V lost 5 bases, and 9 bases had no gene match. Germline V gives CDR1 MDHEN, CDR2 SYDVKM. The CDR3 is made up of 14 amino acids. CDR3 DNA sequence: TGTGCCAGCAGTAACCCGACAGGGAGGTCTGAAGCTTTCTTT. It is translated as CASSNPTGRSEAFF.

The J gene is TRBJ1-5, the V gene TRBV7-9; no clear D gene. Germline CDR1 SEHNR, CDR2 FQNEAQ (reference sequence). CDR3 length equals 14 residues. Trimming took 5 bases from V and 3 from J, leaving 11 bases between them. CDR3 sequence: CASSPRENNQPQHF. Here the CDR3 DNA reads TGTGCCAGCAGCCCCCGTGAGAACAATCAGCCCCAGCATTTT.

The chain uses TRBV6-1 and TRBJ2-1, with TRBD1 identical over 8 bases. Trimming removed 3 bases from V and 2 bases from J; junction bases left unmatched: 3. Germline V gene sequence: CDR1 MNHNS, CDR2 SASEGT. This CDR3 has 15 amino acids. The CDR3 DNA follows: TGTGCCAGCAGTGAGGCAGGGGGCACCTACAATGAGCAGTTCTTC. Residues: CASSEAGGTYNEQFF.

The V and J genes are TRBV3-1 (or the pseudogene TRBV3-2) and TRBJ2-1; D possibly corresponds to TRBD2 (6 bases). Germline V gives CDR1 LGHDT, CDR2 YNNKEL (reference sequence). There are 13 residues in the CDR3. V gave up 5 bases and J gave up 4 bases, with 9 bases separating them. The CDR3 DNA reads as TGTGCCAGCAGCGGACTATCTTACAATGAGCAGTTCTTC. It translates to CASSGLSYNEQFF.

The chain recombines TRBV2 with TRBJ1-6; TRBD1 matches at 7 bases. The CDR3 runs 16 residues. The V gene's germline CDR1 is SNHLY and CDR2 FYNNEI. The junction had 14 bases not matched to a gene; V was cut back by 6 bases and J by 9 bases. Written as DNA, the CDR3 is TGTGCCAGCAGCCAACAGGGGATTAGGAGTAGTTCACCCCTCCACTTT. This translates into CASSQQGIRSSSPLHF.

The chain joins TRBV9 to TRBJ2-1; 7 positions match TRBD1. This CDR3 comprises 16 residues. Trimming took 0 bases from V and 6 from J; bases not matched to a gene: 9. Germline V gene sequence: CDR1 SGDLS, CDR2 YYNGEE. CDR3 region: CASSVVGPGQSNEQFF. The CDR3 region has the DNA TGTGCCAGCAGCGTAGTAGGTCCGGGACAGTCCAATGAGCAGTTCTTC. Drawing the rest from reference TRBV9 and TRBJ2-1, the complete variable domain is DSGVTQTPKHLITATGQRVTLRCSPRSGDLSVYWYQQSLDQGLQFLIQYYNGEERAKGNILERFSAQQFPDLHSELNLSSLELGDSALYFCASSVVGPGQSNEQFFGPGTRLTVL.

The chain combines TRBV12-3 or TRBV12-4 with TRBJ1-2; no reliable D call. Trimming took 9 bases from V and 1 from J, leaving 12 bases between them. The CDR3 totals 13 residues. The CDR3 protein is CASQPSLNYGYTF. The CDR3 DNA reads TGTGCCAGTCAACCCAGTCTTAACTATGGCTACACCTTC.

The rearrangement joins TRBV19 to TRBJ1-2; 7 bases are shared with TRBD1. The CDR3 loop spans 13 amino acids. With V trimmed by 7 bases and J by 8 bases, 10 bases remained unmatched. CDR1 and CDR2 (germline): LNHDA, SQIVND (reference sequence). DNA of the CDR3: TGTGCCAGTATACATACAGGGGTGGGCGGCTACACCTTC. This codes for CASIHTGVGGYTF.

The table lists this clone with a few counts. The chain carries TRBV5-1 and TRBJ1-4; 9 nucleotides line up with TRBD1. Germline CDR1 reads SGHRS; CDR2 reads YFSETQ. With 0 bases clipped from V and 5 bases from J, the junction kept 2 bases outside the gene matches. The CDR3 has 15 amino acids. CDR3 DNA sequence: TGCGCCAGCAGCTTGGAGGGACAGGGAAATGAAAAACTGTTTTTT. The encoded protein is CASSLEGQGNEKLFF.

The rearrangement uses TRBV2 and TRBJ1-1; no clear D. The CDR3 length is 12 residues. Germline V CDR1 and CDR2: SNHLY, FYNNEI. V was pared by 8 bases and J by 0 bases, with 7 bases between. The CDR3 reads CASDKVNTEAFF. DNA of the CDR3: TGTGCCAGCGACAAGGTGAACACTGAAGCTTTCTTT.

This chain joins TRBV9 and TRBJ2-5; no clear D. CDR3 length: 14 amino acids. Germline V gives CDR1 SGDLS, CDR2 YYNGEE. V lost 1 base and J 1 base, leaving 8 bases between the germline ends. CDR3 protein: CASSVTTAQETQYF. For the CDR3, the DNA is TGTGCCAGCAGCGTAACAACAGCCCAAGAGACCCAGTACTTC.

The V and J genes are TRBV27 and TRBJ2-1; TRBD2 agrees at 10 bases. This CDR3 region has 15 residues. Germline V gene data show CDR1 as MNHEY and CDR2 as SMNVEV (reference sequence). Losses at the gene ends were 2 bases for V and 8 bases for J; bases not matched to a gene: 6. In nucleotides, the CDR3 is TGTGCCAGCAGTTTACCAAGCGGGGGGGTCTATGAGCAGTTCTTC. This encodes CASSLPSGGVYEQFF.

The rearrangement links TRBV19 to TRBJ1-1, with D maybe TRBD1 (6 bases). V shed 9 bases and J shed 0 bases, with 17 bases lying between them. CDR3 size: 15 residues. The germline V gene has CDR1 LNHDA and CDR2 SQIVND (reference sequence). The DNA of the CDR3 is TGTGCCAGCTACCCCGGGACACACCTGAACACTGAAGCTTTCTTT. This gives the protein CASYPGTHLNTEAFF. Combining the CDR3 with reference TRBV19 and TRBJ1-1 gives the whole variable domain DGGITQSPKYLFRKEGQNVTLSCEQNLNHDAMYWYRQDPGQGLRLIYYSQIVNDFQKGDIAEGYSVSREKKESFPLTVTSAQKNPTAFYLCASYPGTHLNTEAFFGQGTRLTVV.

This clone has more than one count but fewer than ten. V gene TRBV7-9 combines with J gene TRBJ2-5; no reliable D call. CDR1 and CDR2 from the germline V gene are SEHNR and FQNEAQ (reference sequence). The V and J ends lost 2 bases and 5 bases respectively, with 3 bases between them. CDR3 length: 11 amino acids. CDR3 protein: CASSLSETQYF. In nucleotides, the CDR3 is TGTGCCAGCAGCTTATCGGAGACCCAGTACTTC.

V and J are TRBV7-2 and TRBJ2-7; tentative D call: TRBD1 (5 bases). The V gene lost 8 bases and the J gene lost 7 bases, with 18 bases spanning the gap. The germline CDR1 and CDR2 sequences are SGHTA and FQGNSA. This CDR3 spans 13 amino acids. Written as DNA, the CDR3 is TGTGCCAGCGGTCCTCGTAGGGGCTTGGAGCAGTACTTC. Amino acid sequence: CASGPRRGLEQYF. Based on the CDR3 plus reference TRBV7-2 and TRBJ2-7, the full variable domain is GAGVSQSPSNKVTEKGKDVELRCDPISGHTALYWYRQSLGQGLEFLIYFQGNSAPDKSGLPSDRFSAERTGGSVSTLTIQRTQQEDSAVYLCASGPRRGLEQYFGPGTRLTVT.

This clone occurred once. CDR3 region: CASSLERSSTEAFF. CDR3 sequence (DNA): TGCGCCAGCAGCTTGGAGAGGTCGTCCACTGAAGCTTTCTTT. The rearrangement joins TRBV5-1 to TRBJ1-1; no reliable D call. The CDR3 loop spans 14 amino acids. Trimming shortened V by 0 bases and J by 4 bases, and 10 bases separated the two germline ends. Germline V lookup: CDR1 SGHRS, CDR2 YFSETQ.

This clone was seen a few times. The chain's CDR3 is CATSRDYRTGGRNEQFF. CDR3 DNA: TGTGCCACCAGCAGAGATTATAGGACAGGGGGCAGGAATGAGCAGTTCTTC. This chain joins TRBV15 and TRBJ2-1, with 11 bases aligning to TRBD1. Germline assignment: CDR1 LNHNV and CDR2 YYDKDF (reference sequence). The V gene end was trimmed by 0 bases and the J gene end by 7 bases; junction bases not matched to a gene: 8. This CDR3 spans 17 amino acids.

The chain links TRBV7-8 to TRBJ1-6, with D unresolved. Germline CDR1 and CDR2: SGHVS and FQNEAQ. The CDR3 contains 14 residues. Trimming removed 6 bases at V and 2 bases at J, with 8 bases between. The CDR3 here is CASRRATYNSPLHF. The CDR3 bases are TGTGCCAGCAGACGAGCCACCTATAATTCACCCCTCCACTTT.

V gene TRBV21-1 combines with J gene TRBJ1-2; the DNA was not compared with TRBD1, the D call given in the table. TRBV21-1 is an annotated pseudogene. This CDR3 has 12 residues. In DNA, the CDR3 is TGTGCCAGCAGGGACAGAGGAGGTGGCTACACCTTC. Residues: CASRDRGGGYTF.

The rearrangement uses TRBV30 and TRBJ1-5; perhaps TRBD1 as D (6 bases). Germline CDR1 reads GTSNPN; CDR2 reads SVGIG (reference sequence). V was pared by 2 bases and J by 7 bases, with 18 bases between. This CDR3 comprises 15 residues. The CDR3 is CAWSRGVRGEQPQHF. Here the CDR3 DNA reads TGTGCCTGGAGTCGGGGTGTCAGGGGAGAACAGCCCCAGCATTTT.

V usage is TRBV30 and J usage is TRBJ1-2; D not certain. The CDR3 sequence is 13 residues long. Trimming cost V 2 bases and J 2 bases, with 9 bases left between them. The germline gives CDR1 GTSNPN, CDR2 SVGIG (reference sequence). The CDR3 DNA is TGTGCCTGGAGTCGCCGGGTAAACTATGGCTACACCTTC. This sequence encodes CAWSRRVNYGYTF.

The gene calls are TRBV3-1 (or the pseudogene TRBV3-2) and TRBJ2-5, with 8 nucleotides matching TRBD2. V lost 4 bases to trimming and J lost 2 bases; unmatched junction nucleotides: 12. Germline V gene data show CDR1 as LGHDT and CDR2 as YNNKEL (reference sequence). This CDR3 is 17 amino acids long. The CDR3 sequence is CASSPLGEAGGQETQYF. CDR3 sequence (DNA): TGTGCCAGCAGCCCATTGGGGGAGGCGGGGGGACAAGAGACCCAGTACTTC.

The rearrangement uses TRBV5-1 and TRBJ1-5; D perhaps matches TRBD1 (5 bases). V was shortened by 0 bases and J by 7 bases, with 11 bases between the two germline ends. This CDR3 has 14 amino acids. CDR1 and CDR2 (germline): SGHRS, YFSETQ. The CDR3 is CASSLGGLGQPQHF. CDR3 DNA sequence: TGCGCCAGCAGCTTGGGGGGCCTGGGCCAGCCCCAGCATTTT. Drawing the rest from reference TRBV5-1 and TRBJ1-5, the complete variable domain is KAGVTQTPRYLIKTRGQQVTLSCSPISGHRSVSWYQQTPGQGLQFLFEYFSETQRNKGNFPGRFSGRQFSNSRSEMNVSTLELGDSALYLCASSLGGLGQPQHFGDGTRLSIL.

The V gene is TRBV19, the J gene TRBJ1-3; D uncertain. With 10 bases removed from V and 1 base from J, the gap between germline ends came to 20 bases. The germline V gene has CDR1 LNHDA and CDR2 SQIVND (reference sequence). The CDR3 is 16 residues long. For the CDR3, the DNA is TGTGCCACCAAGAAGACTTCGAAAGATTCTGGAAACACCATATATTTT. Its protein product is CATKKTSKDSGNTIYF.

In its sample, this clone was seen a few times. This rearrangement joins TRBV7-9 to TRBJ2-6, with TRBD2 as a possible D gene (6 bases). Germline assignment: CDR1 SEHNR and CDR2 FQNEAQ (reference sequence). The CDR3 is 16 residues long. Trimming shortened V by 5 bases and J by 3 bases, and 14 bases separated the two germline ends. The CDR3 DNA reads TGTGCCAGCAGCCCCCGGGCGGGGCGTGGGGCCAACGTCCTGACTTTC. It codes for CASSPRAGRGANVLTF. The full variable domain, its missing parts supplied by reference TRBV7-9 and TRBJ2-6, is DTGVSQNPRHKITKRGQNVTFRCDPISEHNRLYWYRQTLGQGPEFLTYFQNEAQLEKSRLLSDRFSAERPKGSFSTLEIQRTEQGDSAMYLCASSPRAGRGANVLTFGAGSRLTVL.

Judged by abundance, this clone is medium-sized. The chain carries TRBV11-1 and TRBJ1-3; D ambiguous. This CDR3 contains 14 residues. The germline CDR1 and CDR2 sequences are SGHAT and FQDESV (reference sequence). The V gene lost 2 bases and the J gene lost 4 bases, with 9 bases spanning the gap. The DNA of the CDR3 is TGTGCCAGCAGCTTACTGTCAGTGGGAAACACCATATATTTT. This translates into CASSLLSVGNTIYF. Using reference TRBV11-1 and TRBJ1-3 for the parts outside the CDR3, the full variable domain is EAEVAQSPRYKITEKSQAVAFWCDPISGHATLYWYRQILGQGPELLVQFQDESVVDDSQLPKDRFSAERLKGVDSTLKIQPAELGDSAMYLCASSLLSVGNTIYFGEGSWLTVV.

This sequence joins TRBV4-1 and TRBJ2-3; D possibly corresponds to TRBD2 (6 bases). Germline values: CDR1 MGHRA, CDR2 YSYEKL. V was shortened by 10 bases and J by 0 bases, with 14 bases between the two germline ends. This CDR3 is built from 14 residues. The CDR3 nucleotides read TGCGCCACGGGAGTTTCTACTAGCACAGATACGCAGTATTTT. This codes for CATGVSTSTDTQYF.

For the CDR3, the DNA is TGTGCCAGCCGTAACAGGGGAGAGGATGGCTACACCTTC. Translating gives CASRNRGEDGYTF. V is TRBV3-1 (or the pseudogene TRBV3-2) and J is TRBJ1-2; 7 bases are a match to TRBD1. V trimming: 8 bases; J trimming: 6 bases; junction bases outside the gene matches: 9. Germline CDR1 and CDR2: LGHDT and YNNKEL (reference sequence). The CDR3 totals 13 residues.

V gene TRBV2 combines with J gene TRBJ2-5; possibly TRBD1 for D (5 bases). Germline CDR1 and CDR2: SNHLY and FYNNEI. Deletions cut 8 bases from V and 5 bases from J, with 15 bases between. The CDR3 runs to 13 residues. The CDR3: CASRPDSVETQYF. The CDR3 DNA sequence: TGTGCCAGCCGCCCAGACAGTGTGGAGACCCAGTACTTC.

The V gene is TRBV6-5, the J gene TRBJ2-2; TRBD1 is a possible D gene (5 bases). V was pared by 6 bases and J by 5 bases, with 13 bases between. Germline CDR1 is MNHEY and CDR2 is SVGAGI. The CDR3 is 14 residues long. The CDR3 loop reads CASSPIRGTGELFF. The CDR3 DNA reads as TGTGCCAGCAGCCCAATTAGGGGTACCGGGGAGCTGTTTTTT.